This section outlines one TCR beta chain sequence together with its context. The antigen is undetermined. Trimming took 4 bases from V and 5 from J, leaving 17 bases between them. Germline CDR1 reads DFQATT; CDR2 reads SNEGSKA (reference sequence). This CDR3 spans 14 amino acids. This record belongs to a study of blood T cells in healthy people across ages. Findings and caveats of the study: CMV infection status of these donors was not known.

Using a J-beta primer mix together with a sample-barcoded 5' primer, a second PCR was run for roughly 7 to 12 cycles. A single record per CDR3 protein comes from TCRdb applying MiXCR to the 5' RACE reads. The table records around 800,000 distinct CDR3 sequences, roughly 24% of them present only once. The same specimen was also included in a second study, on T cells of mothers and their children. This second study notes: The donor cohort consisted of a few healthy Caucasian mothers and their six children. Once extracted, all RNA went into cDNA synthesis at around 1.4 ug per 15 ul.

This TCR derives from a boy younger than 18 in good health. This chain joins TRBV20-1 and TRBJ2-5; D is unresolved. The sequencing input was blood. CDR3 nucleotide sequence: TGCAGTGCTAATAAAGGTTTCCAGCTCGAGACCCAGTACTTC. This encodes CSANKGFQLETQYF.